The subject of this entry is one TCR beta chain. The specificity of this receptor is unknown. Per-base quality was not reported, and no clone a single base away is much larger than it. Collaborating institutions collected whole blood in K2EDTA tubes following their own protocols. For TCRbeta analysis, collaborators shipped samples as frozen whole blood, isolated PBMCs, or DNA extracted from either of those sample types. The data were taken from a study of blood T cell repertoires in COVID-19 (TCRdb year 2020). Regarding the complete study: Collaborator samples came from the United States, Italy and Spain and covered acute and convalescent phases of COVID-19. The dataset comprised deeply sampled blood TCRbeta repertoires from subjects exposed to, actively infected with, or recovered from COVID-19. Where available, HLA class I and class II types were taken from metadata supplied by the sample provider and were not determined by assay-based typing. The prospective study material was composed of cDNA or gDNA derived from T cells, B-cell-depleted T cells, or PBMCs. Sample metadata almost always included a de-identified subject ID, COVID-19 status, age in years and sex. The samples were drawn from two sources: the first 160 participants of the ongoing ImmuneRACE study, and 1,200 or so subjects contributed by 6 global collaborators. A freely available public database, intended as a resource for researchers studying the immune response to SARS-CoV-2, is where the repertoires were released. Broader findings and caveats from the paper: The quantity of clinical and demographic metadata differed by source and by participant and was supplied without curation.

TCRbeta CDR3 regions were amplified from genomic DNA using the immunoSEQ Assay, a bias-controlled multiplex PCR. The study's processing was this. The number of nucleated cells in each sample was estimated from the amplification of reference gene primers within the assay. Sequence reads were collapsed and filtered to measure the absolute abundance of every unique TCRbeta CDR3 rearrangement. For each sample, productive Simpson clonality was calculated as the square root of Simpson's diversity index across productive rearrangements. This is the immuneACCESS table as TCRdb keeps it, with only in-frame sequences that have V and J called. A part of the clones is gone; compared with another copy, unresolved V genes explain less than half, and the rest is unexplained. The V and J calls and clone size come from that table; D and trimming were worked out from the DNA. The sample table holds a few hundred thousand clones, of which 83% were seen once. The ten largest account for roughly 1.2% of the sample.

The CDR3 goes from the cysteine to the phenylalanine over 13 residues. The entry retains the CDR3 DNA only, 39 bases that are in frame from base 1. Via the germline V gene, CDR1 is KGHSH and CDR2 LQKENI. Trimming removed 5 bases from V and 3 bases from J, leaving 10 bases between the germline ends. The TCR sequence derives from a woman aged 45-59 years with acute or convalescent COVID-19. Input material: peripheral blood. The rearranged chain carries TRBV18 and TRBJ2-5, with the D gene uncertain. The DNA sequence reads TGTGCCAGCTCAGGGCAGAGTAAAGAGACCCAGTACTTC. Translated, it reads CASSGQSKETQYF.